A selection of T cell receptor beta chains follows, all from one sample in a study of OX40 agonist ivuxolimab in advanced cancers. TCRdb's copy holds only in-frame clones and misses some; the assay was immunoSEQ multiplex PCR. This sample has more than 85,000 clones, with about four fifths found just once. Sequencing used CD4+ or CD8+ T cells sorted from blood, obtained in a trial of the OX40 agonist ivuxolimab. The receptors originated from an adult with an advanced solid tumor such as melanoma, head and neck, liver or kidney cancer. Each CDR3 is given without its conserved first and last residue.

ASSETLDTQY	TRBV5-1
ASSGNNQPQH	TRBV2
ASRLTGNSNQPQH	TRBV6-6
ASSTGGAYGYT	TRBV2
ASSPTGLPQETQY	TRBV7-2
ASSDDRAGAF	TRBV10-1
ASSLATGVGMDYGYT	TRBV7-9
ASSLDRALTGELF	TRBV7-8
ASSIAGLAGVNANEQF	TRBV19
ASSTIGEQF	TRBV6-1
ASRLLPDSPHEQF	TRBV28
ASSRDSGKQPQH	TRBV9
ASSQDARITSGSGANVLT	TRBV4-3
ASSQTSNNNREQF	TRBV7-2
ASERGSGQGGTGELF	TRBV12-5
ASSRRGMNTEAF	TRBV28
ASSPGQGATDTQY	TRBV11-1
ASSSWTGYYQPQH	TRBV2
ASSGQGVWNQPQH	TRBV6-5
ASSFPKQGTYEQY	TRBV5-6
ASSFQTVSQETQY	TRBV5-5
ASNILQGHEQF	TRBV2
ASSLEGANTEAF	TRBV7-3
ASWGQGSPNTGELF	TRBV19
ASSLLTGSYNEQF	TRBV4-2
ASSPFGLAGNEQY	TRBV9
ASSLQGATNTEAF	TRBV7-8
ATGQGGRETQY	TRBV15
ASSLSPFGYEQY	TRBV7-3
ASSEWAFQETQY	TRBV25-1
ASSLAPATEAF	TRBV7-9
ATHGRDGPYNEQF	TRBV19
ASSPKEVSDEKLF	TRBV18
ASRLPGQGADTQY	TRBV19
AWSGLAGKGETQY	TRBV30
ATSRDLSGYT	TRBV15
ASSKGSGHEQF	TRBV19
AWRPRQGSKNIQY	TRBV30
ASSLGQVNTEAF	TRBV7-2
SGHSGNTIY	TRBV29-1
ASSPGGRYNEQF	TRBV7-3
ARQGTGELF	TRBV23-1
ASSRGLAENNEQF	TRBV5-1
ASSQVAGNYGYT	TRBV4-2
ASRGASRDTGELF	TRBV28